This T cell receptor beta chain appears in the sequencing data of a study of shared clonotypes between healthy human individuals. Points from the study as a whole: A generally larger estimated richness was seen in naive subsets than in memory subsets.

CD45RA-negative memory and CD45RA+ naive subsets were split from the CD4+ cells. The DNA input per sorted-subset replicate PCR was roughly 0.2 ug, corresponding to around 28,000 T cell genomes. Profiling relied on immunoSEQ multiplex PCR, and the TCRdb table lists in-frame clones only, not all of them. Among about 1.1 million clones listed, 70% to 85% were seen once. To note about this clone: Its antigen is still unknown.

The CDR3 runs to 16 residues. The sequence came from a man aged 18 to 29 in good health. Some clones in this sample may be carry-over from other donors' samples. Sequencing was carried out using memory CD4+ T cells from PBMCs. As to subset: CD45RA-negative fraction. The chain employs TRBV21-1 and TRBJ2-7; the table's D call, TRBD2, has no DNA check behind it. TRBV21-1 is tagged as a pseudogene. The chain's CDR3 is CASSKDWTSDSYEQYF. Here the CDR3 DNA reads TGTGCCAGCAGCAAAGACTGGACTAGCGACTCCTACGAGCAGTACTTC.